The sequence of this T cell receptor (beta chain) was determined in a study of T cells in Graves' hyperthyroidism and ophthalmopathy. At least 3 on the Clinical Activity Score was recorded for ophthalmopathy patients, who also had NOSPECS grade at least 4 and duration under 3 months. Per the germline V gene, CDR1 is MNHNY and CDR2 is SVGAGI (reference sequence). The CDR3 has 13 residues. Trimming cost V 0 bases and J 5 bases, with 7 bases left between them. Amplified regions were TCR beta CDR3 sequences from RNA transcripts. The HTBI set primed first-round TCR CDR3 RT-PCR. TCRdb called the multiplex PCR reads again in MiXCR, with one record for every CDR3 protein. Seen here are approximately 400,000 distinct CDR3 sequences, 18% observed once, and the top ten hold roughly two fifths.

The TCR sequence derives from a man aged 18 to 29 with Graves' ophthalmopathy. Sequencing input: blood. J is TRBJ2-5 and V is TRBV6-6; no definite D call. In nucleotides, the CDR3 is TGTGCCAGCAGTTACTCCGACGGGGAGACCCAGTACTTC. It is translated as CASSYSDGETQYF.